This T cell receptor (beta chain) was sequenced during a study of cytomegalovirus exposure and HLA in healthy donors. Separation from the roughly 680-subject first cohort characterized the approximately 130-subject validation cohort, to which the donors belonged. The study's findings and limits: Across donors, most TCRs were seen rarely, yet some public ones were widespread.

Clones were sequenced by immunoSEQ multiplex PCR, and TCRdb holds only the in-frame ones, with some missing. The table shows over 130,000 clones, with around nine tenths occurring only once. For this clone: Antigen specificity is unknown.

The CDR3 sequence is 16 residues long. Trimming cost V 3 bases and J 3 bases, with 12 bases left between them. Germline CDR1 is ENHRY and CDR2 is SYGVKD. The source is a man younger than 35 in good health and CMV-seropositive. The sample was PBMCs. The rearrangement links TRBV10-3 to TRBJ2-6; weak D call: TRBD2 (6 bases). The CDR3 coding sequence is TGTGCCATCAGTGACCAGGAGGGACTTGGGGCCAACGTCCTGACTTTC. Protein: CAISDQEGLGANVLTF.